Sequencing of this T cell receptor (beta chain) was carried out in a study of T cell repertoires in cytomegalovirus infection. Study at large: Public TCR beta signatures provided an indication of both CMV infection and a matching HLA type.

TCRdb reanalysed the reads using MiXCR and keeps one entry per CDR3 protein. Of 600,000 to 800,000 distinct CDR3 sequences in the sample, 20% to 25% are singletons; the top ten hold approximately 8.2%. The CDR3 spans 13 residues. In germline, CDR1 is MDHEN, CDR2 SYDVKM. V was cut by 4 bases and J by 6 bases, with 13 bases left in between. The V and J genes are TRBV28 and TRBJ2-7, with D maybe TRBD1 (5 bases). The clonotype originates from a human donor in good health (CMV status not recorded). Some clones in this sample may be carry-over from other donors' samples. The sequencing input was CD8+ T cells from PBMCs. The CDR3 loop is CASSSSRDGEQYV. For the CDR3, the DNA is TGTGCCAGCAGTTCTTCCAGGGATGGCGAGCAGTACGTC.